This passage covers 19 T cell receptor beta chains from one sample sequenced in a study of T cell clonality in common variable immunodeficiency. Generated by immunoSEQ multiplex PCR, the TCRdb table keeps only in-frame clones and is missing some. The table lists around 45,000 clones, no singletons, with less than 6.5% in the top ten. What was sequenced was peripheral blood mononuclear cells. The source is a person aged 18-69 years in good health.

This clone was recorded many times. The junction departs from the called germline gene at one end, perhaps through a read error. The read is 3 residues too short to cover the CDR3 end, so that end is filled in from the germline J gene. This chain connects TRBV4-2 to TRBJ2-3, with no clear D. From germline, CDR1 is LGHNA and CDR2 YNFKEQ. The CDR3 has 14 amino acids. The sequenced CDR3 bases are TGCGCCAGCAGCCAATGGCCCGACACAGATACG. Translation gives CASSQWPDTDT. The CDR3 as a whole reads CASSQWPDTDTQYF.

This clone appeared many times. The read stops 3 residues short of the end of the CDR3; the missing end is completed from the germline J gene. The chain links TRBV9 to TRBJ2-5, with 12 bases that match TRBD2. The CDR3 runs 16 residues. V was clipped by 4 bases and J by 2 bases; unmatched bases: 6. CDR1 SGDLS and CDR2 YYNGEE come from the germline V gene. The CDR3 DNA, read in part, is TGTGCCAGCAGCACCCGACTAGCGGGGGAACAAGAGACC. This codes for CASSTRLAGEQET. The whole CDR3 region reads CASSTRLAGEQETQYF.

This clone was picked up many times. From the germline J gene comes the end of the CDR3, since the read stops 3 residues before it. The chain recombines TRBV10-3 with TRBJ1-2; no clear D gene. The V end was cut by 5 bases, the J end by 7 bases, with 8 bases between. The CDR3 is made up of 11 amino acids. Germline V gene lookup returns CDR1 ENHRY and CDR2 SYGVKD. The CDR3 loop is CAISYIFGYTF. CDR3 DNA, as far as it was read: TGTGCCATCAGTTACATATTTGGC.

The table lists this clone with many counts. The CDR3 goes on 3 residues after the read ends, and that part is filled in from the germline J gene. V and J are TRBV6-1 and TRBJ2-7; D remains ambiguous. The V end lost 2 bases, the J end lost 2 bases, and 13 bases lay between the germline ends. Germline CDR1 and CDR2: MNHNS and SASEGT. The CDR3 has 15 residues. CDR3 residues: CASSEQAGHTYEQYF. The CDR3 DNA, read in part, is TGTGCCAGCAGTGAACAGGCAGGTCATACCTACGAG.

Ten or more counts support this clone. The CDR3 end falls 3 residues outside the read, so it is completed with the germline J gene. The rearrangement links TRBV5-1 to TRBJ1-6, with D maybe TRBD1 (5 bases). Germline CDR1 is SGHRS and CDR2 is YFSETQ. The CDR3 loop spans 17 amino acids. Trimming took 0 bases from V and 7 from J, leaving 17 bases between them. The sequenced part of the CDR3 DNA is TGCGCCAGCAGCTTGGGACAGAGGGGAGACCCGAATTCACCC. Residues: CASSLGQRGDPNSP. The entire CDR3 is CASSLGQRGDPNSPLHF. Based on the CDR3 plus reference TRBV5-1 and TRBJ1-6, the full variable domain is KAGVTQTPRYLIKTRGQQVTLSCSPISGHRSVSWYQQTPGQGLQFLFEYFSETQRNKGNFPGRFSGRQFSNSRSEMNVSTLELGDSALYLCASSLGQRGDPNSPLHFGNGTRLTVT.

This clone was detected ten times or more. The read comes to an end 3 residues before the CDR3 does, leaving the germline J gene to fill in the end. This chain connects TRBV29-1 to TRBJ1-2; D perhaps matches TRBD1 (6 bases). Trimming cost V 4 bases and J 5 bases, with 14 bases left between them. CDR1 and CDR2 from the germline V gene are SQVTM and ANQGSEA. The CDR3 extends over 13 amino acids. The CDR3 sequence: CSVAQGGGYGYTF. The DNA read from the CDR3 is TGCAGCGTTGCGCAGGGAGGGGGTTATGGC.

This clone was counted ten times or more. The read gets to within 3 residues of the CDR3 end, and the germline J gene fills in the rest. The rearrangement uses TRBV4-1 and TRBJ2-4; 7 nucleotides line up with TRBD1. This CDR3 region has 13 residues. Germline V lookup: CDR1 MGHRA, CDR2 YSYEKL. V shed 1 base, J shed 8 bases, and the junction held 2 bases outside the gene matches. CDR3 amino acids: CASSQGQGYIQYF. CDR3 DNA, as far as it was read: TGCGCCAGCAGCCAAGGACAGGGCTACATT.

The CDR3 region is CASSDCPLGLAWYEQFF. The covered CDR3 bases are TGTGCCAGCAGTGACTGCCCGCTGGGACTAGCTTGGTATGAG. The rearrangement joins TRBV6-4 to TRBJ2-1; TRBD2 aligns across 9 bases. The read halts 3 residues ahead of the CDR3 end, with the missing end drawn from the germline J gene. V trimming: 1 base; J trimming: 8 bases; junction bases outside the gene matches: 12. The CDR3 contains 17 residues. The germline CDR1 and CDR2 sequences are MRHNA and SNTAGT.

This clone was seen many times. The read stops 3 residues short of the end of the CDR3; the missing end is completed from the germline J gene. The J gene is TRBJ2-7, the V gene TRBV19; D may match TRBD1 or TRBD2 (5 bases each). Germline values: CDR1 LNHDA, CDR2 SQIVND (reference sequence). The CDR3 sequence is 15 residues long. V was trimmed by 5 bases and J by 3 bases, leaving 17 bases between them. The part of the CDR3 DNA that was read is TGTGCCAGTAGTCCCCGGGAACAGGTCGGCTACGAG. It is translated as CASSPREQVGYE. The whole CDR3 is CASSPREQVGYEQYF.

This clone has at least ten counts. The read comes to an end 3 residues before the CDR3 does, leaving the germline J gene to fill in the end. The chain is built from TRBV28 and TRBJ1-5; no definite D call. Between the trimmed V and J ends, which lost 3 bases and 2 bases, there was a span of 5 bases. CDR1 is MDHEN, CDR2 SYDVKM, per germline. This CDR3 contains 13 residues. Incomplete CDR3 DNA: TGTGCCAGCAGTTTTCCAGGCAATCAGCCC. Translated, it gives CASSFPGNQP. The CDR3 in full is CASSFPGNQPQHF.

At least ten counts were recorded for this clone. Read sequence stops 3 residues before the CDR3 end, and the germline J gene provides the missing end. At the DNA level, this CDR3 is encoded by other sequences in the same sample as well. The chain couples TRBV19 to TRBJ2-7; 9 bases are a match to TRBD1. Germline loops: CDR1 LNHDA, CDR2 SQIVND (reference sequence). The CDR3 has 12 residues. The CDR3 bases that were read are TGTGCAAGCGGGACAGGGTCCTACGAG. Translation: CASGTGSYE. The entire CDR3 protein reads CASGTGSYEQYF.

The sample holds many counts of this clone. The CDR3 reads CASRAMDSTSYEQYF. The sequenced part of the CDR3 DNA is TGTGCCAGTAGAGCAATGGACAGTACCTCCTACGAG. V gene TRBV19 combines with J gene TRBJ2-7; possibly TRBD1 for D (6 bases). The read falls 3 residues short of the CDR3 end, and the missing part is taken from the germline J gene. CDR3 length equals 15 residues. Looked up from germline, CDR1 is LNHDA and CDR2 is SQIVND (reference sequence). V was shortened by 6 bases and J by 0 bases, with 15 bases between the two germline ends.

The table lists this clone with many counts. From the germline J gene comes the end of the CDR3, since the read stops 3 residues before it. The V call is TRBV7-2, the J call TRBJ1-3; maybe TRBD1 (6 bases). There are 14 residues in the CDR3. Per the germline V gene, CDR1 is SGHTA and CDR2 is FQGNSA. The CDR3 reads CASSLRGGESAIYF. The CDR3 DNA, read in part, is TGTGCCAGCAGCTTAAGGGGGGGGGAAAGCGCC.

This clone was seen at least ten times. The read falls 3 residues short of the CDR3 end, and the missing part is taken from the germline J gene. This chain links TRBV20-1 with TRBJ2-2, with TRBD1 as a possible D gene (6 bases). Germline CDR1 and CDR2: DFQATT and SNEGSKA (reference sequence). This CDR3 is built from 15 residues. CDR3 loop: CSARPTGLGANVLFF. CDR3 bases read: TGCAGTGCTAGACCTACGGGGTTGGGGGCCAACGTG.

About this clone: The CDR3 end is not reached by the read, which stops 3 residues before it; the germline J gene fills it in. The chain links TRBV6-1 to TRBJ1-6; D remains ambiguous. The germline CDR1 and CDR2 sequences are MNHNS and SASEGT. V lost 2 bases and J 7 bases, leaving 12 bases between the germline ends. This CDR3 spans 15 amino acids. The sequenced CDR3 bases are TGTGCCAGCAGTGAATTGAACGGAGGGAATTCACCC. Translating it yields CASSELNGGNSP. The whole CDR3 is CASSELNGGNSPLHF.

This clone was counted ten times or more. The sequence runs out 3 residues before the end of the CDR3; the remainder is reconstructed from the germline J gene. This chain links TRBV20-1 with TRBJ1-5; D is perhaps TRBD1 (6 bases). The CDR3 spans 14 residues. Germline V gene data show CDR1 as DFQATT and CDR2 as SNEGSKA (reference sequence). V gave up 7 bases and J gave up 0 bases, with 13 bases separating them. CDR3 loop: CSVIRDNSNQPQHF. The part of the CDR3 DNA that was read is TGCAGTGTGATCAGGGACAATAGCAATCAGCCC.

This clone was seen ten or more times. The read falls 3 residues short of the CDR3 end, and the missing part is taken from the germline J gene. The J gene is TRBJ1-5, the V gene TRBV19, with 8 positions matching TRBD1. The V and J ends lost 8 bases and 0 bases, in that order; junction bases with no gene match: 3. The CDR3 covers 14 residues. Germline V CDR1 and CDR2: LNHDA, SQIVND (reference sequence). CDR3 sequence: CASWDRSSNQPQHF. Partial CDR3 DNA: TGTGCCAGTTGGGACAGGTCTAGCAATCAGCCC.

There are many counts of this clone. The missing CDR3 end, 3 residues past where the read stops, is filled in from the germline J gene. This chain links TRBV6-1 with TRBJ1-4; D uncertain. V dropped 4 bases and J dropped 0 bases, with 6 bases sitting between them. Germline-derived CDR1 and CDR2 are MNHNS and SASEGT. This CDR3 has 14 residues. The CDR3 spells CASSGYATNEKLFF. The DNA read from the CDR3 is TGTGCCAGCAGTGGCTATGCAACTAATGAAAAA.

There are many counts of this clone. The CDR3: CASAFSSGPSEQYF. Partial CDR3 DNA: TGCGCCAGCGCCTTTTCTAGCGGTCCGTCCGAG. The chain has TRBV10-1 and TRBJ2-7, with 7 bases identical to TRBD2. The missing CDR3 end, 3 residues past where the read stops, is filled in from the germline J gene. Unmatched junction bases numbered 13, after V lost 8 bases and J lost 6 bases. The CDR3 extends over 14 amino acids. CDR1 and CDR2 from the germline V gene are WNHNN and SYGVQD (reference sequence).